Listed here are 17 T cell receptor beta chains from one sample, sequenced in a study of blood T cell repertoires in COVID-19. Some clones are missing from TCRdb's copy, which holds only in-frame ones; the method was immunoSEQ multiplex PCR. The top ten clones hold under 2% of a sample with about 300,000 clones, about 83% of them seen once. The sequencing sample was made of peripheral blood. The receptors were sampled from a woman in her forties or fifties with acute or convalescent COVID-19.

The V call is TRBV7-9, the J call TRBJ2-5, with TRBD1 as a possible D gene (6 bases). Per germline, CDR1 SEHNR and CDR2 FQNEAQ (reference sequence). The V end lost 1 base, the J end lost 2 bases, and 11 bases lay between the germline ends. The CDR3 has 15 residues. CDR3 nucleotides: TGTGCCAGCAGCTTAGGCGACAGGTTACAAGAGACCCAGTACTTC. This translates into CASSLGDRLQETQYF.

This sequence joins TRBV3-1 (or the pseudogene TRBV3-2) and TRBJ2-7, with a weak D call TRBD2 (5 bases). Trimming took 1 base from V and 2 from J, leaving 9 bases between them. The germline gives CDR1 LGHDT, CDR2 YNNKEL (reference sequence). The CDR3 has 14 amino acids. DNA for the CDR3: TGTGCCAGCAGCCAAGGGGCCGGGGCCTACGAGCAGTACTTC. This encodes CASSQGAGAYEQYF.

The CDR3, as DNA: TGTGCCAGCAGGTTGCGAGACAGGGGGTTCCCCCTTTCTAGCACAGATACGCAGTATTTT. Translation gives CASRLRDRGFPLSSTDTQYF. The chain uses TRBV27 and TRBJ2-3; 9 bases match TRBD1. Germline assignment: CDR1 MNHEY and CDR2 SMNVEV (reference sequence). This CDR3 has 20 residues. J lost 0 bases, V lost 6 bases, and 19 bases had no gene match.

The chain uses TRBV6-2 or TRBV6-3 and TRBJ1-1, with D maybe TRBD1 (5 bases). Per the germline V gene, CDR1 is MNHEY and CDR2 is SVGEGT. CDR3 size: 14 residues. Between the trimmed V and J ends, which lost 6 bases and 3 bases, there was a span of 14 bases. The CDR3 DNA follows: TGTGCCAGCAGCCTGAATGGGGCGCACACTGAAGCTTTCTTT. The encoded protein is CASSLNGAHTEAFF.

This clone was seen only a few times. The V gene is TRBV4-3, the J gene TRBJ2-1, with D maybe TRBD2 (6 bases). The V gene's germline CDR1 is LGHNA and CDR2 YSLEER. This CDR3 contains 17 residues. V lost 1 base and J lost 4, with 17 bases in between. Written as DNA, the CDR3 is TGCGCCAGCAGCCAAGGGGCGCCGGGACGGGGGTACAATGAGCAGTTCTTC. Residues: CASSQGAPGRGYNEQFF.

The chain employs TRBV27 and TRBJ2-2, with a weak D call TRBD1 (5 bases). Germline CDR1 is MNHEY and CDR2 is SMNVEV (reference sequence). CDR3 size: 16 residues. V was shortened by 2 bases and J by 4 bases, with 14 bases between the two germline ends. The CDR3 spells CASSLSLVGATGELFF. CDR3 nucleotide sequence: TGTGCCAGCAGTTTAAGTCTAGTTGGGGCCACCGGGGAGCTGTTTTTT.

This clone has only a few counts. The chain is built from TRBV6-1 and TRBJ2-7; no definite D call. Germline CDR1 and CDR2: MNHNS and SASEGT. The CDR3 is made up of 15 amino acids. V was shortened by 2 bases and J by 3 bases, with 14 bases between the two germline ends. In DNA form, the CDR3 reads TGTGCCAGCAGTGAACCTTCTACGCACGGCTACGAGCAGTACTTC. As protein: CASSEPSTHGYEQYF.

This clone was picked up one time. The chain joins TRBV29-1 to TRBJ2-2, with D tentatively TRBD1 (5 bases). Germline assignment: CDR1 SQVTM and CDR2 ANQGSEA. This CDR3 spans 13 amino acids. Trimming cost V 5 bases and J 5 bases, with 12 bases left between them. The CDR3 sequence is CSVRRVGTGELFF. Here the CDR3 DNA reads TGCAGCGTTCGCAGGGTAGGAACCGGGGAGCTGTTTTTT.

The chain carries TRBV6-5 and TRBJ2-7; 9 positions agree with TRBD1. The CDR3 is made up of 16 amino acids. The V segment lost 2 bases and the J segment 5 bases; nucleotides outside the gene matches: 10. CDR1 is MNHEY, CDR2 SVGAGI, per germline. The CDR3 sequence is CASSYTTGQGFDEQYF. CDR3 in DNA: TGTGCCAGCAGTTACACGACGGGACAGGGATTCGACGAGCAGTACTTC.

The chain joins TRBV2 to TRBJ1-2; TRBD1 might be the D (6 bases). This CDR3 comprises 13 residues. V gave up 4 bases and J gave up 3 bases, with 9 bases separating them. Germline CDR1 SNHLY, CDR2 FYNNEI. CDR3 sequence reads: CASSGTADYGYTF. In nucleotides, the CDR3 is TGTGCCAGCAGTGGGACAGCGGACTATGGCTACACCTTC.

This clone was seen just once. The chain links TRBV6-5 to TRBJ2-1, with D maybe TRBD2 (6 bases). CDR3 size: 15 residues. Germline loops: CDR1 MNHEY, CDR2 SVGAGI. Trimming cost V 7 bases and J 0 bases, with 13 bases left between them. The CDR3 DNA follows: TGTGCCAGCACCGGGGGACGTGGCTCCTACAATGAGCAGTTCTTC. Protein: CASTGGRGSYNEQFF.

The rearrangement joins TRBV4-2 to TRBJ2-1, with D unclear. Trimming left V 0 bases short and J 5 bases short, with 11 bases between. The CDR3 runs to 15 residues. The germline V gene encodes CDR1 LGHNA and CDR2 YNFKEQ. The CDR3 loop is CASSQDQQPHNEQFF. CDR3 nucleotides: TGTGCCAGCAGCCAAGATCAACAGCCCCACAATGAGCAGTTCTTC.

This clone showed up just a few times. This chain uses TRBV7-2 with TRBJ1-2; D is uncertain. The V end lost 1 base, the J end lost 5 bases, and 14 bases lay between the germline ends. Per the germline V gene, CDR1 is SGHTA and CDR2 is FQGNSA. CDR3 length equals 15 residues. The CDR3 DNA reads TGTGCCAGCAGCTTAGGCCCCACAGTCAGATATGGCTACACCTTC. Translating it yields CASSLGPTVRYGYTF.

The chain carries TRBV15 and TRBJ2-7; TRBD2 matches at 8 bases. Germline V gene lookup returns CDR1 LNHNV and CDR2 YYDKDF (reference sequence). The CDR3 loop spans 17 amino acids. The V and J ends lost 1 base and 0 bases, in that order; junction bases with no gene match: 8. The CDR3 sequence is CATSRAPLAGNSYEQYF. The CDR3 nucleotides are TGTGCCACCAGCAGAGCCCCCCTAGCGGGCAACTCCTACGAGCAGTACTTC.

The chain has TRBV28 and TRBJ2-5; 10 nucleotides align to TRBD1. The germline CDR1 and CDR2 sequences are MDHEN and SYDVKM. The length of the CDR3 is 15 residues. With 2 bases clipped from V and 5 bases from J, the junction kept 5 bases outside the gene matches. The CDR3 protein is CASSLGTGAMETQYF. The CDR3 DNA sequence: TGTGCCAGCAGTTTAGGGACAGGGGCGATGGAGACCCAGTACTTC.

This rearrangement joins TRBV7-2 to TRBJ2-1, with 11 bases identical to TRBD2. J gave up 11 bases and V 4 bases, and 7 bases lay outside the gene matches. Germline CDR1 and CDR2: SGHTA and FQGNSA. The CDR3 consists of 14 residues. Written as DNA, the CDR3 is TGTGCCAGCAGCTACGTAGCGGGAGGGTATAAGCAGTTCTTC. This encodes CASSYVAGGYKQFF. Supplemented by reference TRBV7-2 and TRBJ2-1, the full variable domain reads GAGVSQSPSNKVTEKGKDVELRCDPISGHTALYWYRQSLGQGLEFLIYFQGNSAPDKSGLPSDRFSAERTGGSVSTLTIQRTQQEDSAVYLCASSYVAGGYKQFFGPGTRLTVL.

V gene TRBV10-1 combines with J gene TRBJ2-1; 9 nucleotides align to TRBD2. CDR1 and CDR2 from the germline V gene are WNHNN and SYGVQD (reference sequence). Trimming took 2 bases from V and 8 from J; bases not matched to a gene: 13. The CDR3 sequence is 17 residues long. Written as DNA, the CDR3 is TGCGCCAGCAGTGAGGGTAGTAGCGGGAGAGATGGCGATGAGCAGTTCTTC. Protein: CASSEGSSGRDGDEQFF.